Listed here are 24 T cell receptor beta chains from one sample, sequenced in a study of shared clonotypes between healthy human individuals. The repertoire was sequenced with immunoSEQ multiplex PCR; TCRdb's copy has only in-frame clones and lacks some. The sample lists some 2,000,000 clones; around 95% were seen once. Sequencing was performed on naive CD4+ T cells sorted from blood. The subset here: CD45RA+ positively selected. The receptors shown here come from a man between 18 and 29 years old in good health.

J is TRBJ2-2 and V is TRBV6-5; 7 bases are a match to TRBD2. The germline V gene encodes CDR1 MNHEY and CDR2 SVGAGI. J gave up 6 bases and V 5 bases, and 0 bases lay outside the gene matches. The CDR3 sequence is 12 residues long. CDR3 in DNA: TGTGCCAGCAGTCGGGAGGCCGGGGAGCTGTTTTTT. Protein product: CASSREAGELFF.

CDR3 protein: CASSQGTWTVSNQPQHF. In DNA, the CDR3 is TGCGCCAGCAGCCAAGGAACCTGGACAGTTAGCAATCAGCCCCAGCATTTT. The genes are TRBV4-1 and TRBJ1-5; tentatively, D is TRBD1 (6 bases). The CDR3 is 17 amino acids. Trimming took 1 base from V and 0 from J, leaving 13 bases between them. Germline-derived CDR1 and CDR2 are MGHRA and YSYEKL.

This sequence joins TRBV11-2 and TRBJ2-7; D possibly corresponds to TRBD2 (6 bases). Germline V gives CDR1 SGHAT, CDR2 FQNNGV. The CDR3 is made up of 19 amino acids. Trimming removed 5 bases at V and 0 bases at J, with 26 bases between. CDR3 nucleotide sequence: TGTGCCAGCAGCCTTATGTATCAAGAATGGGGGGAGTCCTCCTACGAGCAGTACTTC. Translation gives CASSLMYQEWGESSYEQYF. Combining the CDR3 with reference TRBV11-2 and TRBJ2-7 gives the whole variable domain EAGVAQSPRYKIIEKRQSVAFWCNPISGHATLYWYQQILGQGPKLLIQFQNNGVVDDSQLPKDRFSAERLKGVDSTLKIQPAKLEDSAVYLCASSLMYQEWGESSYEQYFGPGTRLTVT.

V usage is TRBV9 and J usage is TRBJ2-7; 8 bases are a match to TRBD2. The CDR3 is 14 amino acids. Germline CDR1 SGDLS, CDR2 YYNGEE. Trimming at V came to 2 bases and at J to 6 bases, leaving 7 bases not matched to a gene. Here the CDR3 reads CASSVGLVGAEQYF. The CDR3 DNA follows: TGTGCCAGCAGCGTGGGACTAGTGGGGGCCGAGCAGTACTTC.

V gene TRBV6-6 combines with J gene TRBJ1-2; 10 bases align to TRBD1. CDR3 size: 15 residues. V shed 4 bases and J 8 bases; nucleotides not matched to a gene: 10. Looked up from germline, CDR1 is MNHNY and CDR2 is SVGAGI (reference sequence). CDR3 DNA: TGTGCCAGCAGTTTGGGAGACAGGGGGCGAGGGGGCTACACCTTC. Its translation: CASSLGDRGRGGYTF.

This clone was seen a few times. Other DNA sequences in this specimen translate into the identical CDR3. The CDR3 DNA sequence: TGCAGTGCTAGAGATCTTAACGAGCAGTACTTC. Translated: CSARDLNEQYF. The chain recombines TRBV20-1 with TRBJ2-7, with D unclear. CDR1 and CDR2 (germline): DFQATT, SNEGSKA (reference sequence). Trimming left V 0 bases short and J 5 bases short, with 5 bases between. CDR3 length equals 11 residues.

This chain joins TRBV9 and TRBJ2-7; 7 nucleotides agree with TRBD1. Unmatched junction bases numbered 6, after V lost 0 bases and J lost 6 bases. There are 14 residues in the CDR3. CDR1 SGDLS and CDR2 YYNGEE come from the germline V gene. The CDR3, as DNA: TGTGCCAGCAGCGTAGGACAGGGACCTCTCGAGCAGTACTTC. It yields the protein CASSVGQGPLEQYF.

The chain links TRBV27 to TRBJ2-7, with TRBD2 matching 12 bases. After removal of 3 bases from V and 4 bases from J, the junction contained 10 bases not matched to a gene. This CDR3 has 17 residues. The V gene's germline CDR1 is MNHEY and CDR2 SMNVEV (reference sequence). This CDR3 is CASSFLLRTSGVYEQYF. The CDR3 DNA sequence: TGTGCCAGCAGTTTCCTCCTCAGGACTAGCGGGGTGTACGAGCAGTACTTC.

CDR3 loop: CATGTSGSIGETQYF. CDR3 DNA sequence: TGTGCCACCGGGACTAGCGGGAGTATCGGCGAGACCCAGTACTTC. The chain is built from TRBV10-3 and TRBJ2-5, with 14 positions matching TRBD2. Germline V gene lookup returns CDR1 ENHRY and CDR2 SYGVKD. Trimming at V came to 10 bases and at J to 5 bases, leaving 9 bases not matched to a gene. The CDR3 loop spans 15 amino acids.

This clone appeared once. The chain has TRBV7-9 and TRBJ2-3; no clear D. Germline loops: CDR1 SEHNR, CDR2 FQNEAQ (reference sequence). V was clipped by 3 bases and J by 1 base, with 11 bases between them. The length of the CDR3 is 15 residues. Here the CDR3 DNA reads TGTGCCAGCAGCTTGGAAGGGTCGGGCACAGATACGCAGTATTTT. Protein sequence: CASSLEGSGTDTQYF.

The J gene is TRBJ1-2, the V gene TRBV28; D is possibly TRBD1 (5 bases). The CDR3 extends over 15 amino acids. CDR1 is MDHEN, CDR2 SYDVKM, per germline. The V end lost 5 bases, the J end lost 5 bases, and 18 bases lay between the germline ends. CDR3 loop: CASSQSSTGGYGYTF. As DNA, the CDR3 is TGTGCCAGCAGTCAATCTAGCACCGGGGGGTATGGCTACACCTTC.

V and J are TRBV5-1 and TRBJ2-7, with TRBD1 matching over 9 bases. This CDR3 contains 16 residues. Trimming removed 4 bases from V and 5 bases from J; junction bases left unmatched: 13. Germline V gene data show CDR1 as SGHRS and CDR2 as YFSETQ. CDR3 nucleotide sequence: TGCGCCAGCAGCGGAAGCACCGGGACAGGGCGAAACGAGCAGTACTTC. This translates into CASSGSTGTGRNEQYF. Combining the CDR3 with reference TRBV5-1 and TRBJ2-7 gives the whole variable domain KAGVTQTPRYLIKTRGQQVTLSCSPISGHRSVSWYQQTPGQGLQFLFEYFSETQRNKGNFPGRFSGRQFSNSRSEMNVSTLELGDSALYLCASSGSTGTGRNEQYFGPGTRLTVT.

The V gene is TRBV5-1, the J gene TRBJ2-3; no reliable D call. Germline lookup yields CDR1 SGHRS and CDR2 YFSETQ. Trimming shortened V by 4 bases and J by 0 bases, and 9 bases separated the two germline ends. The CDR3 is made up of 14 amino acids. CDR3 DNA: TGCGCCAGCAGCAGGGCGGCTAGCACAGATACGCAGTATTTT. Translated, it gives CASSRAASTDTQYF.

A word on this clone: The sample holds other DNA sequences that translate to the same CDR3. The chain uses TRBV19 and TRBJ1-5; 9 nucleotides match TRBD1. The germline gives CDR1 LNHDA, CDR2 SQIVND (reference sequence). The CDR3 runs to 14 residues. Unmatched junction bases numbered 2, after V lost 6 bases and J lost 2 bases. CDR3 nucleotides: TGTGCCAGTAGGGGACAGGGCGGCAATCAGCCCCAGCATTTT. As protein: CASRGQGGNQPQHF.

The rearrangement joins TRBV4-2 to TRBJ2-2; D may correspond to TRBD1 or TRBD2 (5 bases each). CDR3 size: 12 residues. Trimming cost V 8 bases and J 7 bases, with 11 bases left between them. CDR1 LGHNA and CDR2 YNFKEQ come from the germline V gene. CDR3: CASGGQGGELFF. DNA of the CDR3: TGTGCCAGCGGAGGACAAGGCGGGGAGCTGTTTTTT.

V usage is TRBV19 and J usage is TRBJ2-7; weak D call: TRBD1 (7 bases). The CDR3 loop spans 15 amino acids. The ends were cut back, 5 bases at V and 6 bases at J, with 20 bases in the middle. In germline, CDR1 is LNHDA, CDR2 SQIVND (reference sequence). The CDR3 sequence: CASSDQGGRGIEQYF. The CDR3, as DNA: TGTGCCAGTAGTGATCAGGGGGGCAGAGGGATCGAGCAGTACTTC.

V is TRBV2 and J is TRBJ1-5; D not certain. CDR1 is SNHLY, CDR2 FYNNEI, per germline. V lost 6 bases to trimming and J lost 1 base, with 7 bases between them. The CDR3 consists of 13 residues. The CDR3 protein is CASRPDSNQPQHF. CDR3 coding DNA: TGTGCCAGCAGACCCGACAGCAATCAGCCCCAGCATTTT.

With regard to this clone: The same CDR3 arises from other DNA sequences in this sample as well. CDR3 nucleotide sequence: TGTGCCTGGAGTGGACGAGGCTACGAGCAGTACTTC. It specifies CAWSGRGYEQYF. V is TRBV30 and J is TRBJ2-7; no firm D call. In germline, CDR1 is GTSNPN, CDR2 SVGIG (reference sequence). The CDR3 is made up of 12 amino acids. Between the trimmed V and J ends, which lost 1 base and 3 bases, there was a span of 7 bases.

The chain carries TRBV7-2 and TRBJ2-7, with TRBD1 as a possible D gene (6 bases). Germline V CDR1 and CDR2: SGHTA, FQGNSA. The CDR3 length is 13 residues. Trimming removed 4 bases at V and 2 bases at J, with 9 bases between. The CDR3 protein is CASSSQGPYEQYF. The CDR3 DNA is TGTGCCAGCAGCTCACAGGGTCCCTACGAGCAGTACTTC.

Only one count was recorded for this clone. This rearrangement joins TRBV19 to TRBJ1-1; D is ambiguous. Trimming removed 1 base from V and 1 base from J, with 13 bases in between. This CDR3 has 16 residues. Germline CDR1 LNHDA, CDR2 SQIVND (reference sequence). CDR3 DNA: TGTGCCAGTAGTATAGCGGCGCTAGATACGAACACTGAAGCTTTCTTT. It encodes CASSIAALDTNTEAFF.

The gene calls are TRBV11-3 and TRBJ2-7, with 9 bases lining up with TRBD1. Trimming removed 5 bases from V and 5 bases from J; junction bases left unmatched: 7. Germline loops: CDR1 SGHNT, CDR2 YENEEA. The CDR3 covers 14 residues. The CDR3 sequence: CASSPRQGGNEQYF. CDR3 nucleotide sequence: TGTGCCAGCAGCCCTCGACAGGGGGGCAACGAGCAGTACTTC.

This clone was picked up one time. The chain uses TRBV30 and TRBJ1-5; TRBD1 is a possible D gene (5 bases). CDR1 and CDR2 (germline): GTSNPN, SVGIG (reference sequence). CDR3 length: 13 residues. V was shortened by 3 bases and J by 3 bases, with 9 bases between the two germline ends. CDR3 nucleotide sequence: TGTGCCTGGAGCGACAGTTTCAATCAGCCCCAGCATTTT. This gives the protein CAWSDSFNQPQHF.

The rearrangement uses TRBV2 and TRBJ2-1, with no clear D. Between the trimmed V and J ends, which lost 0 bases and 12 bases, there was a span of 3 bases. CDR3 length: 10 amino acids. Germline V gene lookup returns CDR1 SNHLY and CDR2 FYNNEI. The CDR3 DNA sequence: TGTGCCAGCAGTGAAGCGGTGCAGTTCTTC. Translation: CASSEAVQFF.

This clone was detected once. The chain recombines TRBV6-1 with TRBJ2-7; D is uncertain. Between the trimmed V and J ends, which lost 2 bases and 0 bases, there was a span of 8 bases. This CDR3 contains 14 residues. Germline V gene lookup returns CDR1 MNHNS and CDR2 SASEGT. The CDR3 DNA follows: TGTGCCAGCAGTGAACAAGCCAACTCCTACGAGCAGTACTTC. This sequence encodes CASSEQANSYEQYF.